These 23 T cell receptor beta chains originate from one sample sequenced in a study of T cells after yellow fever vaccination. TCRdb reanalysed the 5' RACE reads using MiXCR and keeps one entry per CDR3 protein. The repertoire has more than 3,500 distinct CDR3 sequences, around 7.8% of them found once; the top ten carry about 70%. This specimen was PBMCs, either bulk or a sorted T-cell subset (CD4+, CD8+, memory, or dextramer-sorted; not recorded which), taken approximately 47 days after the first yellow fever vaccination. All receptors derive from a man aged 18 to 35 who received the YFV17D yellow fever vaccine.

This clonotype was recorded at least ten times. The chain couples TRBV5-1 to TRBJ2-2; D could derive from TRBD1 or TRBD2 (5 bases each). V was shortened by 7 bases and J by 1 base, with 11 bases between the two germline ends. Germline loops: CDR1 SGHRS, CDR2 YFSETQ. The CDR3 consists of 14 residues. CDR3: CASLRGVNTGELFF. CDR3 DNA sequence: TGCGCCAGCCTTCGAGGGGTGAACACCGGGGAGCTGTTTTTT.

This clonotype was seen repeatedly, ten times or more. CDR3 coding DNA: TGCGCCAGAGTTTCCGGGGATTTTTTACAAGAGACCCAGTACTTC. Translated, it gives CARVSGDFLQETQYF. The chain carries TRBV23-1 and TRBJ2-5, with D tentatively TRBD2 (5 bases). TRBV23-1 is identified as an open reading frame with a role that is uncertain. V dropped 9 bases and J dropped 2 bases, with 19 bases sitting between them. The CDR3 totals 15 residues.

This clonotype was picked up many times. The chain carries TRBV12-3 or TRBV12-4 and TRBJ2-5, with D perhaps being TRBD1 or TRBD2 (6 bases each). The CDR3 totals 13 residues. V was trimmed by 8 bases and J by 5 bases, leaving 15 bases between them. In DNA form, the CDR3 reads TGTGCCAGCGGTAGGGGGGAAGGGGAGACCCAGTACTTC. This translates into CASGRGEGETQYF.

This clonotype was observed many times. The J gene is TRBJ1-4, the V gene TRBV7-6, with 10 bases matching TRBD1. The trim removed 4 bases at V and 4 bases at J, leaving 3 bases unmatched. Per germline, CDR1 SGHVS and CDR2 FNYEAQ. There are 15 residues in the CDR3. CDR3 sequence: CASSSTGGLNEKLFF. In DNA, the CDR3 is TGTGCCAGCAGCTCGACAGGGGGCCTTAATGAAAAACTGTTTTTT.

The sample holds many counts of this clonotype. The V gene is TRBV6-4, the J gene TRBJ2-2; 7 bases line up with TRBD1. The CDR3 spans 15 residues. Trimming at V came to 6 bases and at J to 6 bases, leaving 10 bases not matched to a gene. Germline CDR1 MRHNA, CDR2 SNTAGT. The CDR3 region is CASRVLYQGAGELFF. The CDR3 nucleotides are TGTGCCAGCAGGGTCCTGTACCAGGGGGCCGGGGAGCTGTTTTTT.

With regard to this clonotype: A much larger clone sits a single nucleotide away, making a read error possible. This chain connects TRBV6-2 or TRBV6-3 to TRBJ1-1; D gene unclear. Germline values: CDR1 MNHEY, CDR2 SVGEGT. The CDR3 sequence is 15 residues long. CDR3 sequence (DNA): TGTGCCAGCAGTTACTCTGTGAGCATGAACTCTGAAGCTTTCTTT. This gives the protein CASSYSVSMNSEAFF.

This clonotype was counted at least ten times. The chain links TRBV11-1 to TRBJ2-7; tentative D call: TRBD1 (5 bases). Trimming removed 5 bases from V and 2 bases from J, with 13 bases in between. The germline gives CDR1 SGHAT, CDR2 FQDESV (reference sequence). The CDR3 is 14 amino acids. The DNA of the CDR3 is TGTGCCAGCAGCCCCCTGACAGAAACCTACGAGCAGTACTTC. The encoded protein is CASSPLTETYEQYF.

This clonotype showed up many times. This chain uses TRBV6-5 with TRBJ2-5; 7 bases map to TRBD1. Germline CDR1 is MNHEY and CDR2 is SVGAGI. The CDR3 has 16 amino acids. Trimming took 2 bases from V and 1 from J; bases not matched to a gene: 7. This CDR3 is CASSYESGTVQETQYF. CDR3 coding DNA: TGTGCCAGCAGTTACGAATCCGGGACAGTCCAAGAGACCCAGTACTTC.

There are many counts of this clonotype. V is TRBV29-1 and J is TRBJ2-1, with 8 nucleotides matching TRBD1. The CDR3 sequence is 15 residues long. In germline, CDR1 is SQVTM, CDR2 ANQGSEA. J gave up 1 base and V 4 bases, and 6 bases lay outside the gene matches. CDR3 protein: CSVAQTGVSYNEQFF. The DNA of the CDR3 is TGCAGCGTTGCCCAGACAGGGGTATCCTACAATGAGCAGTTCTTC.

This clonotype was observed many times. The chain couples TRBV20-1 to TRBJ2-5; 9 positions agree with TRBD2. The CDR3 spans 18 residues. V lost 0 bases, J lost 5 bases, and 16 bases stayed unmatched. Germline values: CDR1 DFQATT, CDR2 SNEGSKA (reference sequence). The CDR3 loop is CSARDHRERGVGWETQYF. The CDR3, as DNA: TGCAGTGCTAGAGATCACAGGGAGCGGGGGGTCGGTTGGGAGACCCAGTACTTC.

By sample share, this clonotype is medium-sized (0.01 to 0.1%). The V gene is TRBV15, the J gene TRBJ2-7, with D possibly being TRBD2 (5 bases). The germline V and J ends were trimmed by 3 bases and 0 bases, with 12 bases remaining between them. Germline assignment: CDR1 LNHNV and CDR2 YYDKDF (reference sequence). This CDR3 has 15 amino acids. The CDR3: CATSRDSLTSYEQYF. The DNA for the CDR3 is TGTGCCACCAGCAGGGACTCCCTGACCTCCTACGAGCAGTACTTC.

The V call is TRBV5-6, the J call TRBJ2-7; D gene unclear. V lost 9 bases and J 6 bases, leaving 19 bases between the germline ends. The germline V gene encodes CDR1 SGHDT and CDR2 YYEEEE. The CDR3 has 13 amino acids. CDR3 protein: CAMGSWTLCEQYF. CDR3 DNA sequence: TGTGCCATGGGTTCTTGGACCCTCTGCGAGCAGTACTTC.

By sample share, this clonotype is hyperexpanded (1% or more). The chain recombines TRBV12-3 or TRBV12-4 with TRBJ2-7; a possible D gene is TRBD1 (5 bases). CDR3 length: 13 residues. V was shortened by 3 bases and J by 2 bases, with 8 bases between the two germline ends. CDR3 amino acids: CASSFWTPYEQYF. The CDR3 DNA follows: TGTGCCAGCAGTTTTTGGACACCCTACGAGCAGTACTTC.

In this sample, this clonotype turned up many times. V and J are TRBV7-6 and TRBJ2-1; no clear D gene. Germline V gene data show CDR1 as SGHVS and CDR2 as FNYEAQ. The CDR3 loop spans 14 amino acids. V was cut by 2 bases and J by 7 bases, with 12 bases left in between. This CDR3 is CASSLLQPGNEQFF. The CDR3 bases are TGTGCCAGCAGCTTACTACAACCGGGTAATGAGCAGTTCTTC.

This clonotype came up many times. The chain has TRBV7-8 and TRBJ1-5; 9 bases agree with TRBD1. The germline V gene encodes CDR1 SGHVS and CDR2 FQNEAQ. This CDR3 is 18 amino acids long. V was clipped by 4 bases and J by 0 bases; unmatched bases: 10. The CDR3 sequence: CASSSSDRGGPSNQPQHF. CDR3 sequence (DNA): TGTGCCAGCAGCTCTTCGGACAGGGGAGGCCCTAGCAATCAGCCCCAGCATTTT.

Remarks on this clonotype: A single base separates this from a much larger clone, so it may be a read error. The CDR3 bases are TGTGCCTGCAGTTCCGTGGGCTTCCCGGACAGGTCTGGAGAGCAGTACTTC. This sequence encodes CACSSVGFPDRSGEQYF. The V call is TRBV3-1, the J call TRBJ2-7, with TRBD1 identical over 7 bases. This CDR3 spans 17 amino acids. Germline V gene lookup returns CDR1 LGHDT and CDR2 YNNKEL (reference sequence).

This clonotype was picked up many times. V gene TRBV5-1 combines with J gene TRBJ1-1; D is perhaps TRBD1 (5 bases). The germline V gene has CDR1 SGHRS and CDR2 YFSETQ. This CDR3 comprises 13 residues. Between the trimmed V and J ends, which lost 3 bases and 5 bases, there was a span of 11 bases. The CDR3 loop reads CASSWGWGTEAFF. CDR3 coding DNA: TGCGCCAGCAGCTGGGGCTGGGGGACTGAAGCTTTCTTT.

This clonotype was detected many times. This rearrangement joins TRBV3-1 to TRBJ2-7; D might be TRBD2 (5 bases). The germline V and J ends were trimmed by 1 base and 3 bases, with 13 bases remaining between them. This CDR3 region has 15 residues. Germline V gene lookup returns CDR1 LGHDT and CDR2 YNNKEL (reference sequence). CDR3 amino acids: CASSQGNRGGYEQYF. CDR3 coding DNA: TGTGCCAGCAGCCAAGGAAACCGAGGAGGCTACGAGCAGTACTTC.

This clonotype came up a few times. The J gene is TRBJ2-1, the V gene TRBV5-1; 12 bases are shared with TRBD2. Germline lookup yields CDR1 SGHRS and CDR2 YFSETQ. V trimming: 4 bases; J trimming: 7 bases; junction bases outside the gene matches: 9. The CDR3 is 16 amino acids. The CDR3 bases are TGCGCCAGCAGCGCTAGACTAGCGGGGGAGGGGAATGAGCAGTTCTTC. Translation gives CASSARLAGEGNEQFF.

This clonotype was picked up many times. This chain uses TRBV18 with TRBJ2-6, with D possibly being TRBD1 or TRBD2 (5 bases each). The CDR3 extends over 16 amino acids. Germline CDR1 KGHSH, CDR2 LQKENI. Trimming pared 5 bases from V and 0 bases from J, leaving 11 bases between. DNA of the CDR3: TGTGCCAGCTCAAATTGGGGGAACTCTGGGGCCAACGTCCTGACTTTC. Amino acid sequence: CASSNWGNSGANVLTF.

This clonotype was counted many times. The chain carries TRBV5-1 and TRBJ1-6; TRBD1 is a possible D gene (5 bases). Between the trimmed V and J ends, which lost 1 base and 5 bases, there was a span of 7 bases. CDR3 length equals 14 residues. Germline CDR1 SGHRS, CDR2 YFSETQ. This CDR3 is CASSLQGHNSPLHF. The CDR3 nucleotides read TGCGCCAGCAGCTTGCAGGGCCATAATTCACCCCTCCACTTT.

This clonotype was recorded many times. This chain joins TRBV12-1 and TRBJ2-7. TRBV12-1 is annotated as a pseudogene. The CDR3 length is 13 residues. The CDR3 DNA sequence: TGTGCCAGCAGCTTTGAATCGGGTCACGAGCAGTACGTC. The encoded protein is CASSFESGHEQYV.

This clonotype was counted at least ten times. V gene TRBV5-1 combines with J gene TRBJ1-1; D might be TRBD1 (5 bases). The V and J ends lost 6 bases and 3 bases respectively, with 18 bases between them. This CDR3 contains 15 residues. The germline V gene has CDR1 SGHRS and CDR2 YFSETQ. The CDR3 region has the DNA TGCGCCAGCAAGGAACCTCGCGTAGGGGACACTGAAGCTTTCTTT. It encodes CASKEPRVGDTEAFF.